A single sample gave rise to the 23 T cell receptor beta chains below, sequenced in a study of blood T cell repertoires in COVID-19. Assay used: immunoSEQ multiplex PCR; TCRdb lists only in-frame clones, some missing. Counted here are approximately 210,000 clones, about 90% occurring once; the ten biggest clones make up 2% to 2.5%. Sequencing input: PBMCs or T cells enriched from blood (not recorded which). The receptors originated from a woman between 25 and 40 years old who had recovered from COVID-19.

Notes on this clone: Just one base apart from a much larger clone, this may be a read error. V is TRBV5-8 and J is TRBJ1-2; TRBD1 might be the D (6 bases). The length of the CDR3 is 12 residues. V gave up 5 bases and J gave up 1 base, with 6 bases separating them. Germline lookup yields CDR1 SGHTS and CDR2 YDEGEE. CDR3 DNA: TGTGCCAGCAGAGGGGGTAACTATGGCTACACCTTC. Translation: CASRGGNYGYTF.

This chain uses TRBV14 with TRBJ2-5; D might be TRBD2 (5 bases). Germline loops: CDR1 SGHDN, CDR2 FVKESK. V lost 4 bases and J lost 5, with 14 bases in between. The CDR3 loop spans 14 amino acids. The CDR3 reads CASSPLWPSETQYF. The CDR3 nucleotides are TGTGCCAGCAGCCCTCTTTGGCCTAGCGAGACCCAGTACTTC.

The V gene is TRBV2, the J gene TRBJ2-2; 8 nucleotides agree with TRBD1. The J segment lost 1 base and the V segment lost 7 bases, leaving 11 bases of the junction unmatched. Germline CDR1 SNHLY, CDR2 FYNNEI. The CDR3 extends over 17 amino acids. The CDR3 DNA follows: TGTGCCAGCAACAGACAACAGGGGGGTAAGAACACCGGGGAGCTGTTTTTT. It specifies CASNRQQGGKNTGELFF.

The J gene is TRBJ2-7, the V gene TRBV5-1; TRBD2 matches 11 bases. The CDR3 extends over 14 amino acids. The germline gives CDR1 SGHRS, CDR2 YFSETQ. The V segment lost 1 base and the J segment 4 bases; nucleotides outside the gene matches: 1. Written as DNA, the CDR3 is TGCGCCAGCAGCTTGACTAGCGGGAGTTACGAGCAGTACTTC. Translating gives CASSLTSGSYEQYF.

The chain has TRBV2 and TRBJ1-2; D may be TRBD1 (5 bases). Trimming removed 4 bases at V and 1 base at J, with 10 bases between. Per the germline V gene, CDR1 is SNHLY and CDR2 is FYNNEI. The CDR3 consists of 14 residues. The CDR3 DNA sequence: TGTGCCAGCAGTGCTCAGGGTGGTAACTATGGCTACACCTTC. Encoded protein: CASSAQGGNYGYTF.

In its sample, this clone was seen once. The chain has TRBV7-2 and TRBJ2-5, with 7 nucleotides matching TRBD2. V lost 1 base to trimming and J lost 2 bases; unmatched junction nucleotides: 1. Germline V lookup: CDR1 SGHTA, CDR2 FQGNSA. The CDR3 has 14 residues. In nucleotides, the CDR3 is TGTGCCAGCAGCTTAGAGGGAGGGCAAGAGACCCAGTACTTC. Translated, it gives CASSLEGGQETQYF.

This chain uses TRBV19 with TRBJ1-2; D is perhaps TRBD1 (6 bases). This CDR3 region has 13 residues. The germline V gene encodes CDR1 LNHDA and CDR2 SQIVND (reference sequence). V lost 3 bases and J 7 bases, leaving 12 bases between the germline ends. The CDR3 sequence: CASSIAGVRGYTF. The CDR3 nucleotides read TGTGCCAGTAGTATTGCAGGGGTCCGTGGCTACACCTTC.

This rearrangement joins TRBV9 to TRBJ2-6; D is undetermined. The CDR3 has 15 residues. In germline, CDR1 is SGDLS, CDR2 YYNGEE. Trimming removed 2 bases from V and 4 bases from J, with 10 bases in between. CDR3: CASSVSISGANVLTF. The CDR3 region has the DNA TGTGCCAGCAGCGTTAGTATCTCCGGGGCCAACGTCCTGACTTTC.

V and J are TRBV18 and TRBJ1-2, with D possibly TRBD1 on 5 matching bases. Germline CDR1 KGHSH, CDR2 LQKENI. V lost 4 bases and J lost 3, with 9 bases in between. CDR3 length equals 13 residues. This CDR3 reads CASSLGEDYGYTF. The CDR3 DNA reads TGTGCCAGCTCACTGGGGGAGGACTATGGCTACACCTTC.

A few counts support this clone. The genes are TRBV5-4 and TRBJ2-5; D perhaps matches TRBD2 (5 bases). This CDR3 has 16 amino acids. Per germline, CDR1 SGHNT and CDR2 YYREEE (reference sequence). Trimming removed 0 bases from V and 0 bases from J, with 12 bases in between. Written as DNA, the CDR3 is TGTGCCAGCAGCTTGGGCAGCGGCCCGTACCAAGAGACCCAGTACTTC. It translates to CASSLGSGPYQETQYF. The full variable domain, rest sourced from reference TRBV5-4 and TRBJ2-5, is ETGVTQSPTHLIKTRGQQVTLRCSSQSGHNTVSWYQQALGQGPQFIFQYYREEENGRGNFPPRFSGLQFPNYSSELNVNALELDDSALYLCASSLGSGPYQETQYFGPGTRLLVL.

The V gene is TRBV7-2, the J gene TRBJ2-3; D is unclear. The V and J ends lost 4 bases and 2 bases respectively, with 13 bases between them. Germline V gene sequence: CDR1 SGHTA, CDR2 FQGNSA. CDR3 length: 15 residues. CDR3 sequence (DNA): TGTGCCAGCAGCTCCTCCCGATACTCCACAGATACGCAGTATTTT. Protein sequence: CASSSSRYSTDTQYF.

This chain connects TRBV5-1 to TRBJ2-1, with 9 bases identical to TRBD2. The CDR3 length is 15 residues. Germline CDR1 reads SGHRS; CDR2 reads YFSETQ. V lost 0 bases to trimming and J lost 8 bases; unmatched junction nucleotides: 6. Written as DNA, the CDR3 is TGCGCCAGCAGCTTGGGCGGACTAGCGATGGATGAGCAGTTCTTC. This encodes CASSLGGLAMDEQFF.

CDR3 in amino acids: CATSRVSGAHEQYF. The CDR3, as DNA: TGTGCCACCAGCAGAGTATCAGGGGCCCACGAGCAGTACTTC. The chain recombines TRBV15 with TRBJ2-7, with a possible D match to TRBD1 (6 bases). The CDR3 extends over 14 amino acids. V was trimmed by 1 base and J by 5 bases, leaving 12 bases between them. Per germline, CDR1 LNHNV and CDR2 YYDKDF (reference sequence). Using reference TRBV15 and TRBJ2-7 for the parts outside the CDR3, the full variable domain is DAMVIQNPRYQVTQFGKPVTLSCSQTLNHNVMYWYQQKSSQAPKLLFHYYDKDFNNEADTPDNFQSRRPNTSFCFLDIRSPGLGDTAMYLCATSRVSGAHEQYFGPGTRLTVT.

The CDR3 loop is CASCRDSSYEQYF. CDR3 in DNA: TGTGCCAGCTGTAGGGACAGCTCCTACGAGCAGTACTTC. The chain is built from TRBV7-9 and TRBJ2-7; 7 bases are a match to TRBD1. V lost 8 bases and J lost 0; bases outside the gene matches: 4. The CDR3 sequence is 13 residues long. Germline V gives CDR1 SEHNR, CDR2 FQNEAQ (reference sequence).

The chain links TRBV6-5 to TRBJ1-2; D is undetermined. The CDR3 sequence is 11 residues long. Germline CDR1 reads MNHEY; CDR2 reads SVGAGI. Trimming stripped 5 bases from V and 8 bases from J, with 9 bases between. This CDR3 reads CASSREGGYTF. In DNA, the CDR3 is TGTGCCAGCAGTCGGGAGGGAGGCTACACCTTC.

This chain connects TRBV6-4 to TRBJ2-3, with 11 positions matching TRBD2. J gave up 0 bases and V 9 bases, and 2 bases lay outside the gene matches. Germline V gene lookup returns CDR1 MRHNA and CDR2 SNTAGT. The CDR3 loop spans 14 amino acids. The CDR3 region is CASSGGASTDTQYF. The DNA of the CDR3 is TGTGCCAGTAGCGGGGGGGCAAGCACAGATACGCAGTATTTT.

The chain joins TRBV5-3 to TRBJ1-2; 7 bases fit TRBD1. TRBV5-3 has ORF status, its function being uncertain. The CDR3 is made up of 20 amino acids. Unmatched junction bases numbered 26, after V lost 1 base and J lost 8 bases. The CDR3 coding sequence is TGTGCCAGAAGCTTGTACAATGGGTGCGGCAGGGGGTGTTCTATGGTAGGCTACACCTTC. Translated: CARSLYNGCGRGCSMVGYTF.

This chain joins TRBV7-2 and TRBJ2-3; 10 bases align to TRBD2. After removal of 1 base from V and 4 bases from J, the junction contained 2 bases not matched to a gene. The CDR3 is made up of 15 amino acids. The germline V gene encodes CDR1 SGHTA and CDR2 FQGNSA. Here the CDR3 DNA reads TGTGCCAGCAGCTTAGAGCGGGGGGGCGCAGATACGCAGTATTTT. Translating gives CASSLERGGADTQYF.

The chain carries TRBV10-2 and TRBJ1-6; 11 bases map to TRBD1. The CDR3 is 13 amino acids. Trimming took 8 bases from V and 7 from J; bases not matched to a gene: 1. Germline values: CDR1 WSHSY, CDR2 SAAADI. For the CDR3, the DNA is TGCGCCAGCCGGGACAGGGGGAATTCACCCCTCCACTTT. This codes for CASRDRGNSPLHF.

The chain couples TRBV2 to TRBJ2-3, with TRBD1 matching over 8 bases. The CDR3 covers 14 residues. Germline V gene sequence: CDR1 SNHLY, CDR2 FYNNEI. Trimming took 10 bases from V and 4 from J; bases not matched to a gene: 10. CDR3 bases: TGTGCCACCAGAAGACAGGGGCTGGCAGATACGCAGTATTTT. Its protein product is CATRRQGLADTQYF.

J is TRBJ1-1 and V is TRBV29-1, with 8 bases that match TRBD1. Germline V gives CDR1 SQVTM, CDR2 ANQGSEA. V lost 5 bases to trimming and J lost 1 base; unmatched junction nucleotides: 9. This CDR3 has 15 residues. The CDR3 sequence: CSVILKGTGNTEAFF. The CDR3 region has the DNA TGCAGCGTTATCCTAAAGGGGACAGGGAACACTGAAGCTTTCTTT.

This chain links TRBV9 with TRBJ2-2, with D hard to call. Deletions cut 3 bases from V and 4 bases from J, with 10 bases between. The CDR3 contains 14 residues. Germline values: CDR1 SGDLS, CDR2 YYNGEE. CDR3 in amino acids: CASSARHITGELFF. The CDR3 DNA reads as TGTGCCAGCAGCGCCAGACATATCACCGGGGAGCTGTTTTTT.

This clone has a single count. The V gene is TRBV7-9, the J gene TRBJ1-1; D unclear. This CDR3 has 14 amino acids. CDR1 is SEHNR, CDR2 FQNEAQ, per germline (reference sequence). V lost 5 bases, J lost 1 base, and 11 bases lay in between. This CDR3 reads CASSDPEGNTEAFF. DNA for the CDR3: TGTGCCAGCAGCGACCCCGAGGGGAACACTGAAGCTTTCTTT.